This T cell receptor (beta chain) is from a study of shared clonotypes between healthy human individuals. Overall study results and limits: Of the naive CD4 clonotypes, around 5.2% were shared across several donors. Genetic and exposure-history diversity was limited by the small donor number.

For every subset, genomic DNA was evenly distributed across several immunoSEQ plates. Clones were sequenced by immunoSEQ multiplex PCR, and TCRdb holds only the in-frame ones, with some missing. The sample comprises roughly 2.1 million clones, 90% to 95% of which are singletons, and roughly 1.8% rests with the top ten. Naive CD8 cells lacked CD45RO, underwent positive selection for CCR7 and left out terminally differentiated effector memory CD45RA+ cells. Donors comprised healthy HIV-negative adults lacking recent acute infections or vaccinations. Per germline, CDR1 MNHEY and CDR2 SMNVEV (reference sequence). With 0 bases removed from V and 7 bases from J, the gap between germline ends came to 10 bases. The CDR3 consists of 14 residues. Note on this clone: Its specificity is unknown.

The gene calls are TRBV27 and TRBJ1-5; the D is unclear. The TCR sequence derives from a man aged 18 to 35 in good health. Some clones in this sample may be carry-over from other donors' samples. The sample consisted of naive CD8+ T cells from PBMCs. CDR3 nucleotides: TGTGCCAGCAGTTTATCTACAAATGGCCAGCCCCAGCATTTT. It encodes CASSLSTNGQPQHF.